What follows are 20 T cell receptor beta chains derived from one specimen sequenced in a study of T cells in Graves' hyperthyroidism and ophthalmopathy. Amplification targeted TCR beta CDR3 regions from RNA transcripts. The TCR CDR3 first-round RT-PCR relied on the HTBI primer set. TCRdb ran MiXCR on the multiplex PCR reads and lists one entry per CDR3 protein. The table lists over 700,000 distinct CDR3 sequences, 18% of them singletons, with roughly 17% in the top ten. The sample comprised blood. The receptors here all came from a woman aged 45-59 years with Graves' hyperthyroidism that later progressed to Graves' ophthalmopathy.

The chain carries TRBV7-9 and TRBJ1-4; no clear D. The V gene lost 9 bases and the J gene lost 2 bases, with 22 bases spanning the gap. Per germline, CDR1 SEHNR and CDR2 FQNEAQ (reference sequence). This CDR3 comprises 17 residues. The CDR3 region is CASSSPGSARTNEKLFF. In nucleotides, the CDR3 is TGTGCCAGTAGTAGTCCGGGATCCGCCAGGACTAATGAAAAACTGTTTTTT.

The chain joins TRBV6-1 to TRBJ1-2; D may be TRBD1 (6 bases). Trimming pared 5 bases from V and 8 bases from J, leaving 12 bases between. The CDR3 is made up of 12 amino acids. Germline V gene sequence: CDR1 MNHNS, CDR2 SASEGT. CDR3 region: CASSPQGRGYTF. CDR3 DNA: TGTGCCAGCAGTCCACAGGGAAGAGGCTACACCTTC.

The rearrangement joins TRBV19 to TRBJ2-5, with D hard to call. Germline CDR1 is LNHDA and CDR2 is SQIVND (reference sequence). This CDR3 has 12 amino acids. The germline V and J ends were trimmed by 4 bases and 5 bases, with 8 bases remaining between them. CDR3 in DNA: TGTGCCAGTAGTAGAAGCATGGAGACCCAGTACTTC. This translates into CASSRSMETQYF.

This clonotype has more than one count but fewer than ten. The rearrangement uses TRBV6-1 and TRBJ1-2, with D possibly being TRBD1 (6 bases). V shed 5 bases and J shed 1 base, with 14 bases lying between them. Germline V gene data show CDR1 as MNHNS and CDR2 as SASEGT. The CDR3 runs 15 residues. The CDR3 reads CASSKSPDSNYGYTF. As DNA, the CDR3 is TGTGCCAGCAGTAAGTCCCCGGACAGTAACTATGGCTACACCTTC.

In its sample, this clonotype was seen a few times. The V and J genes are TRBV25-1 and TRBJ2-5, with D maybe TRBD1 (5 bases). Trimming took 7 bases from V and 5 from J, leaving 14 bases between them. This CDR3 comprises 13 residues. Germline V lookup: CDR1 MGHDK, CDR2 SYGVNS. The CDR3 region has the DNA TGTGCCAGCAAGGCAGGGATCGGGGAGACCCAGTACTTC. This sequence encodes CASKAGIGETQYF.

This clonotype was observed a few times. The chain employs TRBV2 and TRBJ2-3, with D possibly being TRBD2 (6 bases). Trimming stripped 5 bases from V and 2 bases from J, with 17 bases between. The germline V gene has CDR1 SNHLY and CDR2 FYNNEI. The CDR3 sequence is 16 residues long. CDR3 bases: TGTGCCAGCAGTACCCGACTCAGCGGGTCCACAGATACGCAGTATTTT. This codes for CASSTRLSGSTDTQYF.

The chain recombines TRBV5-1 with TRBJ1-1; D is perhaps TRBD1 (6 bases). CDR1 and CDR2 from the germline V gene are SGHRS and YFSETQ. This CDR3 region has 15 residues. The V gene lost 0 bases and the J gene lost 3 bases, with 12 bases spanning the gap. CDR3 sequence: CASSLARGRDTEAFF. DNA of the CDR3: TGCGCCAGCAGCTTGGCCCGGGGGCGGGACACTGAAGCTTTCTTT.

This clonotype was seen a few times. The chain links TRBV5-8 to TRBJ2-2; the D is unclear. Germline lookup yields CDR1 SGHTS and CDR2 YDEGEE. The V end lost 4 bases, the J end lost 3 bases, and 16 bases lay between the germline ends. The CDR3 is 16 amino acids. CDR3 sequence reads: CASSHSSGPYTGELFF. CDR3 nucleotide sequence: TGTGCCAGCAGCCATAGTTCCGGGCCGTACACCGGGGAGCTGTTTTTT.

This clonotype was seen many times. CDR3 nucleotides: TGTGCCAGCAGTCGATTAGCGGGGGGGGGGGAGACCCAGTACTTC. It specifies CASSRLAGGGETQYF. The gene calls are TRBV12-3 or TRBV12-4 and TRBJ2-5, with 11 nucleotides matching TRBD2. With 5 bases clipped from V and 5 bases from J, the junction kept 7 bases outside the gene matches. The CDR3 covers 15 residues.

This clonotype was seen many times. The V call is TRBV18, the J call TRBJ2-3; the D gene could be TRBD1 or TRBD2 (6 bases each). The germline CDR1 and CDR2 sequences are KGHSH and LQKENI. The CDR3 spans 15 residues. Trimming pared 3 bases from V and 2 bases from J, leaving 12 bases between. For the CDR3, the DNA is TGTGCCAGCTCACCCACAGGGACTTACACAGATACGCAGTATTTT. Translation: CASSPTGTYTDTQYF.

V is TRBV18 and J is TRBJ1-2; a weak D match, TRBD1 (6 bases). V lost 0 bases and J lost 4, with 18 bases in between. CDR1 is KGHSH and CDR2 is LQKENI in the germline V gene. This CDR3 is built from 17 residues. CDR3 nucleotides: TGTGCCAGCTCACCACCTGTAAAGGGACACGAGATCTATGGCTACACCTTC. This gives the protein CASSPPVKGHEIYGYTF.

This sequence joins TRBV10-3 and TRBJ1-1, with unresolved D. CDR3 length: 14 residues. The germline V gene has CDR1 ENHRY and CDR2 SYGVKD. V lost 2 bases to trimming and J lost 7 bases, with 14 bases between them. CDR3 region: CAISERPVNFEAFF. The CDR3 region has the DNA TGTGCCATCAGTGAGAGACCGGTCAATTTTGAAGCTTTCTTT.

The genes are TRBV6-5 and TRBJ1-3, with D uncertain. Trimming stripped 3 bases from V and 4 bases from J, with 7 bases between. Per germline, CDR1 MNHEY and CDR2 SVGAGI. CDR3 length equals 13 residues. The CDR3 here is CASSYFLGNTIYF. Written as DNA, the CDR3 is TGTGCCAGCAGTTATTTTTTAGGAAACACCATATATTTT.

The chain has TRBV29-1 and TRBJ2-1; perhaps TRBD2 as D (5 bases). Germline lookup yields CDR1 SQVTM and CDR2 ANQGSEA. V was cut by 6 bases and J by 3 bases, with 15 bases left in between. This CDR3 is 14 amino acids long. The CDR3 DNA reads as TGCAGCGTAGACAACCCCGGGGACTACAATGAGCAGTTCTTC. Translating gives CSVDNPGDYNEQFF.

The CDR3 bases are TGCGCCAGCAGCCAAGATCCGGGGAACTACGAGCAGTACTTC. It encodes CASSQDPGNYEQYF. The V and J genes are TRBV4-1 and TRBJ2-7; possible D gene TRBD2, 5 bases. Trimming left V 0 bases short and J 3 bases short, with 9 bases between. Germline values: CDR1 MGHRA, CDR2 YSYEKL. This CDR3 has 14 residues.

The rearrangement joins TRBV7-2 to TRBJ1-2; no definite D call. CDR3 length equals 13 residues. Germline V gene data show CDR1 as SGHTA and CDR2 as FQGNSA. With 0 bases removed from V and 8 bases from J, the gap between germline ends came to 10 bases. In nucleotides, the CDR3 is TGTGCCAGCAGCTTAGCGCTAAGAGAGGGCTACACCTTC. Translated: CASSLALREGYTF.

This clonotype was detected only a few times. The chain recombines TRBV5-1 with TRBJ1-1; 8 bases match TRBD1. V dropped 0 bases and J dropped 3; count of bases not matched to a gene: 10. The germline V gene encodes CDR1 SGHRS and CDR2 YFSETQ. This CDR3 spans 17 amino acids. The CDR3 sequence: CASSLDAGGAPDTEAFF. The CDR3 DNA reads TGCGCCAGCAGCTTGGACGCAGGGGGCGCGCCCGACACTGAAGCTTTCTTT.

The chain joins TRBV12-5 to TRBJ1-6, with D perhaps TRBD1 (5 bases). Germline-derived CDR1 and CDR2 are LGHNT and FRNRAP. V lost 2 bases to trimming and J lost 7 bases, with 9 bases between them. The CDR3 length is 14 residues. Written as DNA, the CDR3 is TGTGCTAGTGGTTTGACCCCAGGGAATTCACCCCTCCACTTT. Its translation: CASGLTPGNSPLHF.

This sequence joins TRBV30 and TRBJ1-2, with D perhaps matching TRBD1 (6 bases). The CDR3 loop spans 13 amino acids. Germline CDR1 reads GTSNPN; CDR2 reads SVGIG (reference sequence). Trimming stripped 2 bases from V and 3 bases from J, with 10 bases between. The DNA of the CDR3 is TGTGCCTGGAGTACCAGGGGAGACTATGGCTACACCTTC. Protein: CAWSTRGDYGYTF.

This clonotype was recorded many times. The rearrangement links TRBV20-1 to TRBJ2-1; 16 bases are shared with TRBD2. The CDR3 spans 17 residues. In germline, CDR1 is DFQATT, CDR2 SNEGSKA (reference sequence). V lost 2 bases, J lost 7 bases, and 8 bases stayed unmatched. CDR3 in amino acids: CSARRPGTSGGANEQFF. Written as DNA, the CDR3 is TGCAGTGCTAGACGTCCCGGGACTAGCGGGGGGGCGAATGAGCAGTTCTTC.